The rows below give T cell receptor beta chains drawn from one sample of a study of identical twins. Each CDR3 protein gets one entry after TCRdb re-called the 5' RACE reads with MiXCR. The table has 300,000 to 400,000 distinct CDR3 sequences, roughly 9% seen once. Sequencing was carried out using naive T cells sorted from blood. Receptors were obtained from a woman aged 50 to 60 in good health. CDR3s include the opening cysteine and the closing phenylalanine or tryptophan.

v_call: TRBV12-3/TRBV12-4; cdr3_aa: CASARSSYNEQFF
v_call: TRBV19; cdr3_aa: CASTQGRGSRTNEQFF
v_call: TRBV7-9; cdr3_aa: CASSLNDNSYEQYF
v_call: TRBV6-6; cdr3_aa: CASSFSQGGTQYF
v_call: TRBV6-5; cdr3_aa: CASRLRGPWETQYF
v_call: TRBV5-1; cdr3_aa: CASSFGTASRFQETQYF
v_call: TRBV3-1; cdr3_aa: CASSQDAREGNEQFF
v_call: TRBV5-1; cdr3_aa: CASSPPGGNAEAFF
v_call: TRBV20-1; cdr3_aa: CSAEGREVLFYNEQFF
v_call: TRBV29-1; cdr3_aa: CSVLGGRVGDTQYF
v_call: TRBV11-2; cdr3_aa: CASSLGQGPEKLFF
v_call: TRBV12-3/TRBV12-4; cdr3_aa: CASSLLAGGSWQFF
v_call: TRBV20-1; cdr3_aa: CSAPIPGNTIYF
v_call: TRBV20-1; cdr3_aa: CSAALAGPYNEQFF
v_call: TRBV5-6; cdr3_aa: CASTMVRSGTDTQYF
v_call: TRBV12-3/TRBV12-4; cdr3_aa: CASSPGQGQYQPQHF
v_call: TRBV3-1; cdr3_aa: CASSPIAGSYEQYF
v_call: TRBV6-1; cdr3_aa: CASSLNGGFLSETQYF
v_call: TRBV10-3; cdr3_aa: CAISDPDLGGLAFF
v_call: TRBV19; cdr3_aa: CASGWINSGANVLTF
v_call: TRBV4-1; cdr3_aa: CASSQEGNFYGYTF
v_call: TRBV11-2; cdr3_aa: CASSLVGGTSFPGELFF
v_call: TRBV6-5; cdr3_aa: CASSYSQQGPGYTF
v_call: TRBV5-1; cdr3_aa: CASSPYRGGLGTEAFF
v_call: TRBV10-3; cdr3_aa: CAISPTGGQRQPQHF
v_call: TRBV9; cdr3_aa: CASSVGSSFLTGELFF
v_call: TRBV12-3/TRBV12-4; cdr3_aa: CASSLAGEVTEAFF
v_call: TRBV20-1; cdr3_aa: CSAITGGITNSPLHF
v_call: TRBV29-1; cdr3_aa: CSVTPGQGYEQYF
v_call: TRBV19; cdr3_aa: CASRGGGPLIGDSYNEQFF
v_call: TRBV15; cdr3_aa: CATSRDIGSANTGELFF
v_call: TRBV5-1; cdr3_aa: CASSLAPGTGTDTQYF
v_call: TRBV5-1; cdr3_aa: CASSLQGLGQSETQYF
v_call: TRBV12-3/TRBV12-4; cdr3_aa: CASSLTGGAETQYF
v_call: TRBV24-1; cdr3_aa: CATQGSPRGTEAFF
v_call: TRBV20-1; cdr3_aa: CSARDPSQDYNEQFF
v_call: TRBV12-3/TRBV12-4; cdr3_aa: CASSHGTPQGGNQPQHF
v_call: TRBV24-1; cdr3_aa: CATSGGTSGSPEQFF
v_call: TRBV14; cdr3_aa: CASSHGQNNEQFF
v_call: TRBV5-4; cdr3_aa: CASSLEGISYEQYF
v_call: TRBV7-6; cdr3_aa: CASSLGAAVRETQYF
v_call: TRBV20-1; cdr3_aa: CSARAPLGPNEQFF
v_call: TRBV2; cdr3_aa: CASTEEVWDGYTF
v_call: TRBV2; cdr3_aa: CASPRSRDGYGYTF
v_call: TRBV5-1; cdr3_aa: CASSLSGSGQETQYF